The 30 T cell receptor beta chains below all came from one sample that was sequenced in a study of T cell changes during pregnancy in multiple sclerosis. Sequencing was performed with immunoSEQ multiplex PCR; in TCRdb, only in-frame clones are kept and a portion is missing. Here the sample spans tens of thousands of clones, approximately 90% being singletons. Sample: CD4+ T cells from peripheral blood mononuclear cells, taken after pregnancy. These receptor sequences come from a female donor with multiple sclerosis, enrolled in a pregnancy study.

The chain has TRBV19 and TRBJ2-7, with D perhaps TRBD1 (5 bases). The CDR3 totals 13 residues. Per germline, CDR1 LNHDA and CDR2 SQIVND (reference sequence). V dropped 3 bases and J dropped 3 bases, with 9 bases sitting between them. Written as DNA, the CDR3 is TGTGCCAGTAGTATCAACAGGCGCTACGAGCAGTACTTC. Its protein product is CASSINRRYEQYF.

This clone has just one count. The chain combines TRBV19 with TRBJ2-5; 7 bases are shared with TRBD2. This CDR3 has 14 amino acids. The V gene end was trimmed by 6 bases and the J gene end by 4 bases; junction bases not matched to a gene: 8. Germline V lookup: CDR1 LNHDA, CDR2 SQIVND (reference sequence). In nucleotides, the CDR3 is TGTGCCAGTAGCGGCGCGGGAGTGGGAGAGACCCAGTACTTC. This translates into CASSGAGVGETQYF. Variable domain in full (rest from reference TRBV19 and TRBJ2-5): DGGITQSPKYLFRKEGQNVTLSCEQNLNHDAMYWYRQDPGQGLRLIYYSQIVNDFQKGDIAEGYSVSREKKESFPLTVTSAQKNPTAFYLCASSGAGVGETQYFGPGTRLLVL.

The chain employs TRBV4-3 and TRBJ1-2; D is unclear. CDR1 and CDR2 from the germline V gene are LGHNA and YSLEER. Trimming took off 0 bases at V and 0 bases at J, with 11 bases between the two ends. The CDR3 length is 16 residues. DNA for the CDR3: TGCGCCAGCAGCCAAGATGCGACACTCACTAACTATGGCTACACCTTC. This gives the protein CASSQDATLTNYGYTF.

V is TRBV6-5 and J is TRBJ2-3, with D possibly TRBD2 on 5 matching bases. The CDR3 runs 12 residues. Trimming cost V 5 bases and J 4 bases, with 7 bases left between them. Germline CDR1 and CDR2: MNHEY and SVGAGI. The CDR3 region has the DNA TGTGCCAGCAGTATGAGGGCAGATACGCAGTATTTT. This gives the protein CASSMRADTQYF.

This chain joins TRBV5-4 and TRBJ1-2, with a weak D call TRBD1 (6 bases). There are 14 residues in the CDR3. The V gene's germline CDR1 is SGHNT and CDR2 YYREEE (reference sequence). V was trimmed by 4 bases and J by 4 bases, leaving 14 bases between them. In DNA, the CDR3 is TGTGCCAGCAGCCCAGGGGACCGAAGCTATGGCTACACCTTC. Its protein product is CASSPGDRSYGYTF.

This chain links TRBV5-1 with TRBJ2-5, with D maybe TRBD1 (5 bases). This CDR3 is 14 amino acids long. Germline V gene sequence: CDR1 SGHRS, CDR2 YFSETQ. Trimming shortened V by 0 bases and J by 7 bases, and 13 bases separated the two germline ends. The CDR3 nucleotides read TGCGCCAGCAGCTTGGGGACACCGCCAAGGACCCAGTACTTC. Translating gives CASSLGTPPRTQYF.

J is TRBJ2-2 and V is TRBV30, with D maybe TRBD2 (5 bases). Germline lookup yields CDR1 GTSNPN and CDR2 SVGIG (reference sequence). The CDR3 is 12 residues long. Trimming stripped 3 bases from V and 6 bases from J, with 8 bases between. DNA of the CDR3: TGTGCCTGGAGAGCCGGGGCCGGGGAGCTGTTTTTT. It codes for CAWRAGAGELFF.

Only one count was recorded for this clone. The J gene is TRBJ2-1, the V gene TRBV7-2; 10 nucleotides align to TRBD1. The V gene's germline CDR1 is SGHTA and CDR2 FQGNSA. The CDR3 is 17 residues long. J was trimmed by 2 bases and V by 5 bases; bases with no gene match: 9. CDR3 sequence (DNA): TGTGCCAGCAGCGGGGGAGGACAGGGGGTTGCCTACAATGAGCAGTTCTTC. This sequence encodes CASSGGGQGVAYNEQFF.

This clone occurred once. V and J are TRBV5-4 and TRBJ1-3, with TRBD1 matching 9 bases. CDR3 length equals 14 residues. Trimming cost V 6 bases and J 4 bases; bases outside gene matches: 5. Looked up from germline, CDR1 is SGHNT and CDR2 is YYREEE (reference sequence). Written as DNA, the CDR3 is TGTGCCAGCACCCGGACAGGGGCAGGAAACACCATATATTTT. It encodes CASTRTGAGNTIYF.

This sequence joins TRBV30 and TRBJ1-1; 7 positions match TRBD1. Germline V gene sequence: CDR1 GTSNPN, CDR2 SVGIG (reference sequence). CDR3 length equals 16 residues. Unmatched junction bases numbered 18, after V lost 4 bases and J lost 7 bases. In DNA, the CDR3 is TGTGCCTGGACAGGGAGGACAGGACGAAAAATTGGTGAAGCTTTCTTT. It codes for CAWTGRTGRKIGEAFF.

V and J are TRBV4-1 and TRBJ2-1, with D maybe TRBD2 (6 bases). V was trimmed by 4 bases and J by 0 bases, leaving 16 bases between them. Germline CDR1 reads MGHRA; CDR2 reads YSYEKL. This CDR3 spans 17 amino acids. The CDR3 loop is CASSPSGTFSSYNEQFF. The CDR3 region has the DNA TGCGCCAGCAGCCCCAGTGGGACTTTTAGCTCCTACAATGAGCAGTTCTTC.

This sequence joins TRBV7-2 and TRBJ2-7; 11 nucleotides match TRBD2. The V gene end was trimmed by 1 base and the J gene end by 6 bases; junction bases not matched to a gene: 5. This CDR3 is built from 15 residues. CDR1 SGHTA and CDR2 FQGNSA come from the germline V gene. CDR3 DNA: TGTGCCAGCAGCTTAGTCGGGACTAGCGGAGCCGAGCAGTACTTC. Translating gives CASSLVGTSGAEQYF.

This clone was picked up one time. V and J are TRBV28 and TRBJ1-2, with a tentative D call TRBD1 (6 bases). V was trimmed by 6 bases and J by 5 bases, leaving 13 bases between them. The CDR3 consists of 13 residues. From germline, CDR1 is MDHEN and CDR2 SYDVKM. The CDR3 nucleotides read TGTGCCAGCAGCGCCGGGGGGGCTTATGGCTACACCTTC. As protein: CASSAGGAYGYTF.

This sequence joins TRBV7-9 and TRBJ2-5; 9 bases are shared with TRBD2. V gave up 4 bases and J gave up 4 bases; unmatched junction bases: 7. CDR3 length: 15 residues. Germline V gene data show CDR1 as SEHNR and CDR2 as FQNEAQ (reference sequence). For the CDR3, the DNA is TGTGCCAGCAGCTACAGTAGCGGGAGAGGAGAGACCCAGTACTTC. This codes for CASSYSSGRGETQYF.

The chain carries TRBV5-1 and TRBJ2-7; possibly TRBD2 for D (7 bases). Germline-derived CDR1 and CDR2 are SGHRS and YFSETQ. The V end lost 3 bases, the J end lost 5 bases, and 15 bases lay between the germline ends. This CDR3 has 14 amino acids. The CDR3 loop is CASSSGLGGDEQYF. The CDR3 nucleotides are TGCGCCAGCAGCTCCGGACTAGGGGGGGACGAGCAGTACTTC.

This chain uses TRBV25-1 with TRBJ2-1, with TRBD2 matching over 11 bases. CDR3 length: 14 amino acids. Trimming at V came to 7 bases and at J to 4 bases, leaving 3 bases not matched to a gene. The germline CDR1 and CDR2 sequences are MGHDK and SYGVNS. This CDR3 is CASTTSGGYNEQFF. The CDR3 DNA sequence: TGTGCCAGCACTACTAGCGGGGGATACAATGAGCAGTTCTTC.

A word on this clone: This same CDR3 is encoded by further DNA sequences in the sample. This rearrangement joins TRBV30 to TRBJ1-5, with 8 bases identical to TRBD1. CDR3 length: 13 amino acids. Germline-derived CDR1 and CDR2 are GTSNPN and SVGIG (reference sequence). V dropped 0 bases and J dropped 5; count of bases not matched to a gene: 0. The CDR3 DNA reads as TGTGCCTGGAGTGTACAGGGGGATCAGCCCCAGCATTTT. This codes for CAWSVQGDQPQHF.

The gene calls are TRBV13 and TRBJ2-3; 7 bases map to TRBD1. J gave up 7 bases and V 5 bases, and 6 bases lay outside the gene matches. The germline gives CDR1 PRHDT, CDR2 FYEKMQ (reference sequence). This CDR3 has 13 amino acids. This CDR3 is CASSGTGVHTQYF. CDR3 bases: TGTGCCAGCAGCGGAACAGGGGTACATACGCAGTATTTT.

The chain links TRBV18 to TRBJ2-2, with TRBD2 identical over 9 bases. Germline trimming cut 6 bases from V and 7 bases from J; bases unmatched to any gene: 6. CDR3 length: 14 residues. CDR1 and CDR2 (germline): KGHSH, LQKENI. The CDR3 is CASSLAGKVGELFF. CDR3 nucleotide sequence: TGTGCCAGCTCTCTAGCGGGAAAGGTCGGGGAGCTGTTTTTT.

The CDR3 sequence is CASSLGGAGTDTQYF. CDR3 sequence (DNA): TGTGCCAGCAGCTTAGGAGGCGCAGGCACAGATACGCAGTATTTT. The chain uses TRBV7-6 and TRBJ2-3; the D is unclear. V gave up 1 base and J gave up 1 base, with 9 bases separating them. CDR3 length: 15 residues. Germline lookup yields CDR1 SGHVS and CDR2 FNYEAQ.

The chain recombines TRBV7-2 with TRBJ2-1, with D perhaps TRBD2 (5 bases). The CDR3 is 14 residues long. V gave up 5 bases and J gave up 12 bases, with 20 bases separating them. Germline loops: CDR1 SGHTA, CDR2 FQGNSA. The CDR3 is CASSRLEAPVGQFF. The CDR3 region has the DNA TGTGCCAGCAGCCGCCTGGAGGCCCCGGTCGGGCAGTTCTTC.

The chain employs TRBV20-1 and TRBJ1-1, with D uncertain. Per germline, CDR1 DFQATT and CDR2 SNEGSKA (reference sequence). The CDR3 covers 11 residues. V was clipped by 6 bases and J by 2 bases, with 7 bases between them. The CDR3, as DNA: TGCAGTGCGGGAGATAACACTGAAGCTTTCTTT. It specifies CSAGDNTEAFF.

The genes are TRBV2 and TRBJ2-7, with TRBD1 matching 9 bases. Germline CDR1 reads SNHLY; CDR2 reads FYNNEI. The CDR3 consists of 14 residues. The V gene end was trimmed by 6 bases and the J gene end by 3 bases; junction bases not matched to a gene: 6. In DNA, the CDR3 is TGTGCCAGCAGCCTACAGGGGGCCGACTACGAGCAGTACTTC. As protein: CASSLQGADYEQYF.

The chain employs TRBV30 and TRBJ2-2; D may be TRBD1 (7 bases). Trimming stripped 3 bases from V and 4 bases from J, with 12 bases between. CDR3 length: 14 residues. Per germline, CDR1 GTSNPN and CDR2 SVGIG (reference sequence). CDR3 coding DNA: TGTGCCTGGAGGACAGGGCGGGGCACCGGGGAGCTGTTTTTT. Translating gives CAWRTGRGTGELFF.

The J gene is TRBJ2-1, the V gene TRBV28, with D possibly TRBD2 on 5 matching bases. V was shortened by 6 bases and J by 8 bases, with 14 bases between the two germline ends. The germline gives CDR1 MDHEN, CDR2 SYDVKM. The CDR3 sequence is 13 residues long. The CDR3 region has the DNA TGTGCCAGCAGCCGAACGTCGGGGTATGAGCAGTTCTTC. Residues: CASSRTSGYEQFF.

The gene calls are TRBV4-3 and TRBJ2-3, with D hard to call. The germline gives CDR1 LGHNA, CDR2 YSLEER. The length of the CDR3 is 13 residues. V was shortened by 2 bases and J by 1 base, with 4 bases between the two germline ends. CDR3 bases: TGCGCCAGCAGCCAAAGCCGCACAGATACGCAGTATTTT. It specifies CASSQSRTDTQYF.

In this sample, this clone turned up once. The V gene is TRBV7-4, the J gene TRBJ2-5; a possible D gene is TRBD1 (6 bases). In germline, CDR1 is SGHVT, CDR2 SQSDAQ. Trimming removed 1 base from V and 2 bases from J, with 17 bases in between. CDR3 length equals 17 residues. Written as DNA, the CDR3 is TGTGCCAGCAGCTTAGGTTACAGGGCCGAATGGCAAGAGACCCAGTACTTC. Translating gives CASSLGYRAEWQETQYF.

CDR3 nucleotide sequence: TGTGCCAGCAGATTCAGGCACTCTGGAAACACCATATATTTT. It specifies CASRFRHSGNTIYF. V usage is TRBV6-5 and J usage is TRBJ1-3; D gene ambiguous. The CDR3 length is 14 residues. Trimming took 6 bases from V and 0 from J, leaving 9 bases between them. Germline V lookup: CDR1 MNHEY, CDR2 SVGAGI.

The gene calls are TRBV7-9 and TRBJ1-1; 7 bases are a match to TRBD1. V was pared by 2 bases and J by 0 bases, with 0 bases of the junction left unmatched. Germline V lookup: CDR1 SEHNR, CDR2 FQNEAQ (reference sequence). This CDR3 comprises 14 residues. The CDR3 DNA is TGTGCCAGCAGCTTACAGGGGGTGAACACTGAAGCTTTCTTT. Amino acid sequence: CASSLQGVNTEAFF.

The gene calls are TRBV16 and TRBJ2-3; D not certain. Germline loops: CDR1 KGHSY, CDR2 FQNENV. The ends were cut back, 4 bases at V and 2 bases at J, with 4 bases in the middle. CDR3 size: 12 residues. The CDR3 protein is CASSLYTDTQYF. The CDR3 DNA follows: TGTGCCAGCAGCCTCTACACAGATACGCAGTATTTT. Full variable domain (missing parts from reference TRBV16 and TRBJ2-3): GEEVAQTPKHLVRGEGQKAKLYCAPIKGHSYVFWYQQVLKNEFKFLISFQNENVFDETGMPKERFSAKCLPNSPCSLEIQATKLEDSAVYFCASSLYTDTQYFGPGTRLTVL.